This TCR beta chain was observed in a study of lung T cells in sarcoidosis with Löfgren's syndrome. For this clonotype: Its antigen is unknown.

This CDR3 spans 14 amino acids. V shed 1 base and J shed 6 bases, with 11 bases lying between them. Germline CDR1 and CDR2: SGHTA and FQGNSA. Study-wide results and limits: Löfgren's syndrome patients reportedly showed greatest TRAV12-1 and TRBV2 expansion versus controls.

TCRdb redid the calling of the reads with MiXCR, one entry per CDR3 protein. This sample has some 2,100 distinct CDR3 sequences, with roughly a fifth found just once. The sequencing input was CD4+ T cells from bronchoalveolar lavage. This chain links TRBV7-2 with TRBJ2-3; D remains unclear. The TCR sequence derives from a human donor with sarcoidosis (Löfgren's syndrome or another form), or a control subject (not recorded which). The CDR3 nucleotides read TGTACCAGCAGCTTAGTTGTCACCACCGATACGCAGTATTTT. It yields the protein CTSSLVVTTDTQYF.